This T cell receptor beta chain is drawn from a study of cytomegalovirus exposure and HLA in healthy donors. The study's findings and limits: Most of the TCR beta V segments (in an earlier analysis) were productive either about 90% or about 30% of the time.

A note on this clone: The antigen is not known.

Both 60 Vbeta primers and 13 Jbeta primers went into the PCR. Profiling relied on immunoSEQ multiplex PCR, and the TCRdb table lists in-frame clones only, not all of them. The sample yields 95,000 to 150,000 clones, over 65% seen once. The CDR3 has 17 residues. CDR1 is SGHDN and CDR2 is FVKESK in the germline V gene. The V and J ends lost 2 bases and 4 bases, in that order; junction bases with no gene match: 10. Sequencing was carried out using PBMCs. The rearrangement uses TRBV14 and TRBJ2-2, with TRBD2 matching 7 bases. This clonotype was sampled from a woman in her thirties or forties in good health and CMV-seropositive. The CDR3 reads CASSQRKASGLTGELFF. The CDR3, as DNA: TGTGCCAGCAGCCAAAGGAAAGCTAGCGGCCTCACCGGGGAGCTGTTTTTT.